The rows below give T cell receptor beta chains drawn from one sample of a study of early T cells in non-severe SARS-CoV-2 infection. TCRdb fed the 5' RACE reads into MiXCR, producing one record per CDR3 protein. Here the sample spans roughly 80,000 distinct CDR3 sequences, approximately 10% being singletons. Sequenced material: whole blood, taken at baseline. All receptors derive from an adult who was a healthcare worker with PCR-confirmed SARS-CoV-2 infection or an uninfected control (not recorded which). Both conserved end residues are part of each CDR3. The order of the fields is J gene, V gene, clone size, D gene, CDR3 DNA, CDR3 protein. D genes are given only for firm matches. The listing skips clone size in some rows; elsewhere it reads once, few, many or a size class.

j_gene: TRBJ1-1; v_gene: TRBV29-1; abundance: .; d_gene: .; CDR3nt: TGCAGCGTTGGCTGGGAGGAAGCTTTCTTT; CDR3aa: CSVGWEEAFF
j_gene: TRBJ1-1; v_gene: TRBV29-1; abundance: few; d_gene: .; CDR3nt: TGCAGCGTTGAACGGCTAGATACGAACACTGAAGCTTTCTTT; CDR3aa: CSVERLDTNTEAFF
j_gene: TRBJ2-3; v_gene: TRBV10-3; abundance: few; d_gene: .; CDR3nt: TGTGCCACCGATCGAGGAGCCCCAAGCACACATACGCAGTATTTT; CDR3aa: CATDRGAPSTHTQYF
j_gene: TRBJ1-3; v_gene: TRBV6-5; abundance: few; d_gene: TRBD1; CDR3nt: TGTGCCAGCAGTTACTCGACAGGGGCTGGAAACACCATATATTTT; CDR3aa: CASSYSTGAGNTIYF
j_gene: TRBJ2-1; v_gene: TRBV6-1; abundance: .; d_gene: .; CDR3nt: TGTGCCACCGAATATAGCTCCTACAATGAGCAGTTCTTC; CDR3aa: CATEYSSYNEQFF
j_gene: TRBJ2-7; v_gene: TRBV6-1; abundance: many; d_gene: .; CDR3nt: TGTGCCAGCAGTGAAACCGCAGGGGGGTACGAGCAGTACTTC; CDR3aa: CASSETAGGYEQYF
j_gene: TRBJ2-7; v_gene: TRBV29-1; abundance: many; d_gene: TRBD2; CDR3nt: TGCAGCGTGACCGCTTTCGGAGGCGGGGGGTACGAGCAGTACTTC; CDR3aa: CSVTAFGGGGYEQYF
j_gene: TRBJ2-7; v_gene: TRBV6-5; abundance: many; d_gene: TRBD2; CDR3nt: TGTGCCAGCAGCCTAGCGGGGAAGCAGTACTTC; CDR3aa: CASSLAGKQYF
j_gene: TRBJ2-7; v_gene: TRBV18; abundance: many; d_gene: TRBD2; CDR3nt: TGTGCCAGCTCGCTCGGGACTACCTCCTACGAGCAGTACTTC; CDR3aa: CASSLGTTSYEQYF
j_gene: TRBJ1-5; v_gene: TRBV19; abundance: few; d_gene: .; CDR3nt: TGTGCCAGTAGTATAGGGGGCACCAATCAGCCCCAGCATTTT; CDR3aa: CASSIGGTNQPQHF
j_gene: TRBJ2-1; v_gene: TRBV6-5; abundance: .; d_gene: TRBD2; CDR3nt: TGTGCCAGCAGTTCCAAAGCGGGGGGGCTCCCCGATGAGCAGTTCTTC; CDR3aa: CASSSKAGGLPDEQFF
j_gene: TRBJ1-4; v_gene: TRBV7-8; abundance: many; d_gene: TRBD1; CDR3nt: TGTGCCAGCAGCAGGGGGACAGGGGGTGGCTGGAGTGAAAAACTGTTTTTT; CDR3aa: CASSRGTGGGWSEKLFF
j_gene: TRBJ2-7; v_gene: TRBV5-1; abundance: .; d_gene: TRBD2; CDR3nt: TGCGCCAGCGGAATTGAGACTAGCGGGGGCCCGACGCACTCCTACGAGCAGTACTTC; CDR3aa: CASGIETSGGPTHSYEQYF
j_gene: TRBJ2-6; v_gene: TRBV3-1; abundance: .; d_gene: .; CDR3nt: TGTGCCAGCAGCCAAGGTTTTGGCAGCACCTCTGGGGCCAACGTCCTGACTTTC; CDR3aa: CASSQGFGSTSGANVLTF
j_gene: TRBJ2-7; v_gene: TRBV6-5; abundance: .; d_gene: .; CDR3nt: TGTGTCAGCCGCCGAGGGCTAGGGTCCCACGAGCAGTACTTC; CDR3aa: CVSRRGLGSHEQYF
j_gene: TRBJ2-3; v_gene: TRBV5-1; abundance: few; d_gene: .; CDR3nt: TGCGCCAGCAGCTTGGAAGGCCGGTTAGAGGTGGATACGCAGTATTTT; CDR3aa: CASSLEGRLEVDTQYF
j_gene: TRBJ1-5; v_gene: TRBV7-2; abundance: .; d_gene: TRBD1; CDR3nt: TGTGCCAGCACAGGGGGCGCGGGCAATCAGCCCCAGCATTTT; CDR3aa: CASTGGAGNQPQHF
j_gene: TRBJ2-1; v_gene: TRBV7-2; abundance: few; d_gene: .; CDR3nt: TGTGCCAGCAGCTTAGGTGGGCAGGGGCCGGAGTTCTTC; CDR3aa: CASSLGGQGPEFF
j_gene: TRBJ2-7; v_gene: TRBV11-2; abundance: many; d_gene: TRBD1; CDR3nt: TGTGCCAGCAGCTCCAGGGGGCGGGACGAGCAGTACTTC; CDR3aa: CASSSRGRDEQYF
j_gene: TRBJ2-7; v_gene: TRBV10-2; abundance: few; d_gene: .; CDR3nt: TGCGCCAGCAGTGAACCAGCCTCCTACGAGCAGTACTTC; CDR3aa: CASSEPASYEQYF
j_gene: TRBJ2-4; v_gene: TRBV7-9; abundance: many; d_gene: TRBD1; CDR3nt: TGTGCCAGCAGCTTAGCGGGACAGGGTAAAAACATTCAGTACTTC; CDR3aa: CASSLAGQGKNIQYF
j_gene: TRBJ2-6; v_gene: TRBV18; abundance: few; d_gene: .; CDR3nt: TGTGCCAGCTCACCACAACGGACCTCTGGGGCCAACGTCCTGACTTTC; CDR3aa: CASSPQRTSGANVLTF
j_gene: TRBJ2-3; v_gene: TRBV7-8; abundance: .; d_gene: .; CDR3nt: TGTGCCAGCAGCTCTTACTTTAGCCCGCGCACAGATACGCAGTATTTT; CDR3aa: CASSSYFSPRTDTQYF
j_gene: TRBJ1-1; v_gene: TRBV9; abundance: many; d_gene: .; CDR3nt: TGTGCCAGCAGCGTAGGGGCAGTTATGAACACTGAAGCTTTCTTT; CDR3aa: CASSVGAVMNTEAFF
j_gene: TRBJ2-1; v_gene: TRBV11-3; abundance: few; d_gene: TRBD2; CDR3nt: TGTGCCAGCAGCACCCTAGCGGGGGGCAATGAGCAGTTCTTC; CDR3aa: CASSTLAGGNEQFF
j_gene: TRBJ2-7; v_gene: TRBV7-8; abundance: .; d_gene: .; CDR3nt: TGTGCCAGCAGCTTAGAGGGGGGGGACACCAACGAGCAGTACTTC; CDR3aa: CASSLEGGDTNEQYF
j_gene: TRBJ2-3; v_gene: TRBV5-1; abundance: .; d_gene: .; CDR3nt: TGTGCCAGCAGCTCCAACACAGATACGCAGTATTTT; CDR3aa: CASSSNTDTQYF
j_gene: TRBJ1-2; v_gene: TRBV28; abundance: few; d_gene: .; CDR3nt: TGTGCCAGCAGTTTAGGTGTCGGCTATGGCTACACCTTC; CDR3aa: CASSLGVGYGYTF
j_gene: TRBJ2-3; v_gene: TRBV29-1; abundance: .; d_gene: .; CDR3nt: TGCAGCGGCAGCCCAGGGTCAGATACGCAGTATTTT; CDR3aa: CSGSPGSDTQYF
j_gene: TRBJ2-5; v_gene: TRBV6-5; abundance: few; d_gene: .; CDR3nt: TGTGCCAGCAGTACTAGTGAAGAGACCCAGTACTTC; CDR3aa: CASSTSEETQYF
j_gene: TRBJ1-4; v_gene: TRBV3-1; abundance: few; d_gene: TRBD1; CDR3nt: TGTGCCAGCAGCCGGGGGACAGCGGGTTTGGAAAAACTGTTTTTT; CDR3aa: CASSRGTAGLEKLFF
j_gene: TRBJ1-1; v_gene: TRBV18; abundance: .; d_gene: .; CDR3nt: TGTGCCAGCTCACCAGGGGCAACAGACACTGAAGCTTTCTTT; CDR3aa: CASSPGATDTEAFF
j_gene: TRBJ2-3; v_gene: TRBV5-4; abundance: .; d_gene: .; CDR3nt: TGTGCCAGCAATCAAAACGGACGGACTAGCACAGATACGCAGTATTTT; CDR3aa: CASNQNGRTSTDTQYF
j_gene: TRBJ1-2; v_gene: TRBV20-1; abundance: few; d_gene: .; CDR3nt: TGCAGTGCTAGAGATCTAGGGGGGATGAATAGCACCTTC; CDR3aa: CSARDLGGMNSTF
j_gene: TRBJ1-6; v_gene: TRBV20-1; abundance: .; d_gene: .; CDR3nt: TGCAGTGCTCGGGGCGTCAATAATTCACCCCTCCACTTT; CDR3aa: CSARGVNNSPLHF
j_gene: TRBJ2-7; v_gene: TRBV7-2; abundance: .; d_gene: TRBD1; CDR3nt: TGTGCCAGCAGCGCCGGGACAGTCTTCTCCTACGAGCAGTACTTC; CDR3aa: CASSAGTVFSYEQYF
j_gene: TRBJ2-7; v_gene: TRBV28; abundance: many; d_gene: TRBD2; CDR3nt: TGTGCCAGCATCGGGGGGTACGAGCAGTACTTC; CDR3aa: CASIGGYEQYF
j_gene: TRBJ2-5; v_gene: TRBV3-1; abundance: few; d_gene: .; CDR3nt: TGTGCCAGCAGCCTCCGGACAGAGAAGACCCAGTACTTC; CDR3aa: CASSLRTEKTQYF
j_gene: TRBJ1-2; v_gene: TRBV7-9; abundance: few; d_gene: .; CDR3nt: TGTGCCAGCAGCTTATTAGATTACTATGGCTACACCTTC; CDR3aa: CASSLLDYYGYTF
j_gene: TRBJ1-1; v_gene: TRBV7-8; abundance: few; d_gene: .; CDR3nt: TGTGCCAGCAGCTTAGTGACTTTGGCAACTGAAGCTTTCTTT; CDR3aa: CASSLVTLATEAFF
j_gene: TRBJ2-1; v_gene: TRBV29-1; abundance: few; d_gene: .; CDR3nt: TGCAGCGCGAATAGGGGGAATGAGCAGTTCTTC; CDR3aa: CSANRGNEQFF
j_gene: TRBJ2-5; v_gene: TRBV7-2; abundance: many; d_gene: .; CDR3nt: TGTGCCAGCAGCTTAGCGCTGGGGGGTGGGCAAGAGACCCAGTACTTC; CDR3aa: CASSLALGGGQETQYF
j_gene: TRBJ2-1; v_gene: TRBV4-3; abundance: few; d_gene: TRBD2; CDR3nt: TGCGCCAGCAGCCATTTAGCGGGGGCCACCTCCTACAATGAGCAGTTCTTC; CDR3aa: CASSHLAGATSYNEQFF
j_gene: TRBJ1-1; v_gene: TRBV29-1; abundance: .; d_gene: .; CDR3nt: TGCAGCGCCAGAGGTTGGGGTCGGAACACTGAAGCTTTCTTT; CDR3aa: CSARGWGRNTEAFF
j_gene: TRBJ1-5; v_gene: TRBV6-1; abundance: .; d_gene: .; CDR3nt: TGTGCCAGCCGAGATGGCGGCAATCAGCCCCAGCATTTT; CDR3aa: CASRDGGNQPQHF
j_gene: TRBJ2-1; v_gene: TRBV3-1; abundance: few; d_gene: .; CDR3nt: TGTGCCAGCAGCCCACAGGATATCAATGAGCAGTTCTTC; CDR3aa: CASSPQDINEQFF
j_gene: TRBJ1-5; v_gene: TRBV19; abundance: many; d_gene: .; CDR3nt: TGTGCCAGTACCCCCACGGGGGCGCTTAGCAATCAGCCCCAGCATTTT; CDR3aa: CASTPTGALSNQPQHF
j_gene: TRBJ2-5; v_gene: TRBV20-1; abundance: .; d_gene: TRBD1; CDR3nt: TGCAGTGCTAGATCGGAAACAGGGGAACAAGAGACCCAGTACTTC; CDR3aa: CSARSETGEQETQYF
j_gene: TRBJ2-1; v_gene: TRBV5-1; abundance: many; d_gene: TRBD1; CDR3nt: TGCGCCAGCAGCTTGGGGGACAGGGAAATCAATGAGCAGTTCTTC; CDR3aa: CASSLGDREINEQFF
j_gene: TRBJ2-3; v_gene: TRBV4-1; abundance: few; d_gene: .; CDR3nt: TGCGCCAGCAGCCAGCTAAACCTTATTAGCACAGATACGCAGTATTTT; CDR3aa: CASSQLNLISTDTQYF
j_gene: TRBJ2-6; v_gene: TRBV7-9; abundance: many; d_gene: .; CDR3nt: TGTGCCAGCAGCATCGCAGGGACTGGGGCCAACGTCCTGACTTTC; CDR3aa: CASSIAGTGANVLTF
j_gene: TRBJ1-3; v_gene: TRBV6-2/TRBV6-3; abundance: few; d_gene: .; CDR3nt: TGTGCCAGCCGCAAAAGCCTCGATTGGAACACCATATATTTT; CDR3aa: CASRKSLDWNTIYF
j_gene: TRBJ2-1; v_gene: TRBV4-1; abundance: few; d_gene: TRBD2; CDR3nt: TGCGCCAGCAGCCCCCCTGAAGCGGGGGGGCGGTATGAGCAGTTCTTC; CDR3aa: CASSPPEAGGRYEQFF
j_gene: TRBJ1-2; v_gene: TRBV27; abundance: .; d_gene: .; CDR3nt: TGTGCCAGCAGTTTCAGGGAGGGGTTCGGCTACACCTTC; CDR3aa: CASSFREGFGYTF